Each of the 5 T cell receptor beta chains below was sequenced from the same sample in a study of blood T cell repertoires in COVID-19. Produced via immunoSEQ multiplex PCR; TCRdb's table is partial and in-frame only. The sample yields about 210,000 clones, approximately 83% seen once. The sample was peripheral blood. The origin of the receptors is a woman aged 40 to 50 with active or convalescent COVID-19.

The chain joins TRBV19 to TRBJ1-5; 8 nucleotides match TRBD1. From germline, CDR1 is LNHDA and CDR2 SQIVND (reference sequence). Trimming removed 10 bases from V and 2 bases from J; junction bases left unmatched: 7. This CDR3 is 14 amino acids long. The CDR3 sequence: CATHRGQGNQPQHF. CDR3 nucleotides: TGTGCCACCCACCGGGGACAGGGCAATCAGCCCCAGCATTTT.

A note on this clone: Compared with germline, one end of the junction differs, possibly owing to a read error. CDR3: CASSPGQGVRGDSPLHF. CDR3 bases: TGTGCCAGCAGTCCGGGTCAGGGGGTGAGGGGAGATTCGCCCCTCCACTTT. The chain uses TRBV5-6 and TRBJ1-6; 7 bases fit TRBD1. CDR3 length: 17 residues. Germline CDR1 reads SGHDT; CDR2 reads YYEEEE.

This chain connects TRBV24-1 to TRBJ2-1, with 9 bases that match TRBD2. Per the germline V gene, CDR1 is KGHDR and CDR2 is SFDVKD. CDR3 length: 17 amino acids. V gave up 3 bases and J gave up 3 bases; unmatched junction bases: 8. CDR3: CATSDTRSSGGYNEQFF. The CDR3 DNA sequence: TGTGCCACCAGTGATACCCGGAGTAGCGGGGGCTACAATGAGCAGTTCTTC.

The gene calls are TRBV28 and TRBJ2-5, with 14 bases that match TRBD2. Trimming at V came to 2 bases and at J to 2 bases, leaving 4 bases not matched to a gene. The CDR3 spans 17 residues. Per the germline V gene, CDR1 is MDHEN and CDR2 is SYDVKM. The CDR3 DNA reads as TGTGCCAGCAGTTTACTAGGGACTAGCGGGGGACAAGAGACCCAGTACTTC. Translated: CASSLLGTSGGQETQYF.

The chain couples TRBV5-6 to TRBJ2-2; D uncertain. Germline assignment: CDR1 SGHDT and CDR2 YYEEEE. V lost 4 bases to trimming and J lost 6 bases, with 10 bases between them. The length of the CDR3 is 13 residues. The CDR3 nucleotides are TGTGCCAGCAGCACTTTTATTTCCGGGGAGCTGTTTTTT. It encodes CASSTFISGELFF.